The next 2 T cell receptor beta chains were all read from a single sample in a study of radiotherapy plus CTLA-4 blockade in lung cancer. Assay used: immunoSEQ multiplex PCR; TCRdb lists only in-frame clones, some missing. Of about 62,000 clones in the sample, roughly 76% are singletons; the top ten hold around 2.8%. Sample: peripheral blood, taken from a patient treated with radiotherapy plus ipilimumab. Source of these receptors: a human donor with non-small cell lung cancer who had a complete response to radiotherapy plus ipilimumab.

This chain connects TRBV7-2 to TRBJ2-1; 10 positions agree with TRBD1. Germline V gives CDR1 SGHTA, CDR2 FQGNSA. Trimming at V came to 0 bases and at J to 5 bases, leaving 10 bases not matched to a gene. CDR3 length: 18 amino acids. This chain's CDR3 is CASSLAFFRQGANNEQFF. The CDR3 nucleotides read TGTGCCAGCAGCTTAGCCTTTTTCCGACAGGGGGCGAACAATGAGCAGTTCTTC. Complete variable domain (other parts from reference TRBV7-2 and TRBJ2-1): GAGVSQSPSNKVTEKGKDVELRCDPISGHTALYWYRQSLGQGLEFLIYFQGNSAPDKSGLPSDRFSAERTGGSVSTLTIQRTQQEDSAVYLCASSLAFFRQGANNEQFFGPGTRLTVL.

This clone has just a few counts. The chain uses TRBV29-1 and TRBJ2-1; 11 nucleotides match TRBD1. The germline V gene encodes CDR1 SQVTM and CDR2 ANQGSEA. After removal of 7 bases from V and 6 bases from J, the junction contained 8 bases not matched to a gene. CDR3 size: 14 residues. CDR3 region: CSGSGQGARNEQFF. Written as DNA, the CDR3 is TGCAGCGGGTCCGGACAGGGGGCTCGCAATGAGCAGTTCTTC.